Listed here are 5 T cell receptor beta chains from one sample, sequenced in a study of blood T cell repertoires in COVID-19. Assay: immunoSEQ multiplex PCR; the TCRdb copy retains only in-frame clones and omits some. Of 450,000 or so clones in the sample, roughly 89% were seen once. The sample was peripheral blood. Receptor source: a man between 18 and 35 years old with COVID-19, enrolled during active disease.

CDR3 protein: CASTPEGAGYNEQFF. CDR3 coding DNA: TGTGCCAGCACCCCCGAGGGGGCGGGGTACAATGAGCAGTTCTTC. The rearrangement uses TRBV3-1 (or the pseudogene TRBV3-2) and TRBJ2-1, with D possibly being TRBD1 (7 bases). The CDR3 is 15 amino acids. Deletions cut 7 bases from V and 4 bases from J, with 17 bases between. Germline values: CDR1 LGHDT, CDR2 YNNKEL (reference sequence).

The count of this clone is one. This chain uses TRBV30 with TRBJ2-1; D gene unclear. CDR1 is GTSNPN and CDR2 is SVGIG in the germline V gene (reference sequence). Trimming took 5 bases from V and 6 from J, leaving 11 bases between them. The CDR3 is 12 amino acids. The CDR3 protein is CAWATGPNEQFF. DNA of the CDR3: TGTGCCTGGGCTACTGGGCCCAATGAGCAGTTCTTC. The whole variable domain, remainder taken from reference TRBV30 and TRBJ2-1, is SQTIHQWPATLVQPVGSPLSLECTVEGTSNPNLYWYRQAAGRGLQLLFYSVGIGQISSEVPQNLSASRPQDRQFILSSKKLLLSDSGFYLCAWATGPNEQFFGPGTRLTVL.

This sequence joins TRBV5-1 and TRBJ1-2; 7 bases fit TRBD1. CDR1 SGHRS and CDR2 YFSETQ come from the germline V gene. This CDR3 is built from 14 residues. V dropped 4 bases and J dropped 5; count of bases not matched to a gene: 8. CDR3 DNA: TGCGCCAGCAGCCAGGGACAGAATCCTTATGGCTACACCTTC. This codes for CASSQGQNPYGYTF.

V is TRBV7-9 and J is TRBJ1-2, with D maybe TRBD1 (5 bases). V shed 1 base and J shed 6 bases, with 12 bases lying between them. The germline V gene encodes CDR1 SEHNR and CDR2 FQNEAQ (reference sequence). The CDR3 loop spans 14 amino acids. The CDR3 loop is CASSLVGGLHGYTF. CDR3 in DNA: TGTGCCAGCAGCTTAGTCGGGGGATTGCATGGCTACACCTTC.

V is TRBV2 and J is TRBJ1-4, with 8 bases aligning to TRBD1. CDR1 SNHLY and CDR2 FYNNEI come from the germline V gene. The ends lost 6 bases at V and 6 bases at J; junction bases unmatched: 6. This CDR3 has 14 residues. CDR3 sequence reads: CASSQGAVDEKLFF. CDR3 nucleotide sequence: TGTGCCAGCAGCCAGGGGGCGGTTGATGAAAAACTGTTTTTT.